This TCR beta chain was identified in a study of T cell responses to AZD1222 COVID-19 vaccine. Overall study findings and caveats: Once two AZD1222 doses were given, Spike-specific TCR breadth and depth went up.

Libraries were prepared by immunoSEQ multiplex PCR; TCRdb keeps only in-frame clonotypes and omits some of them. The sample includes some 190,000 clones, 80% to 95% of them seen just once. Second-dose schedules of about 4 or about 12 weeks were combined. Per the germline V gene, CDR1 is MNHEY and CDR2 is SMNVEV (reference sequence). This CDR3 is 20 amino acids long. The junction had 14 bases not matched to a gene; V was cut back by 1 base and J by 4 bases. This clone was seen more than once but under ten times. The antigen remains undetermined. This chain uses TRBV27 with TRBJ1-4; TRBD1 agrees at 11 bases. This sequence was found in an adult who received the AZD1222 COVID-19 vaccine. The sample here was peripheral blood, taken 28 days after the second AZD1222 dose. CDR3 DNA: TGTGCCAGCAGTTTATATGGACAGGGGGCCGGGGGGCCCGTTAATGAAAAACTGTTTTTT. This translates into CASSLYGQGAGGPVNEKLFF.